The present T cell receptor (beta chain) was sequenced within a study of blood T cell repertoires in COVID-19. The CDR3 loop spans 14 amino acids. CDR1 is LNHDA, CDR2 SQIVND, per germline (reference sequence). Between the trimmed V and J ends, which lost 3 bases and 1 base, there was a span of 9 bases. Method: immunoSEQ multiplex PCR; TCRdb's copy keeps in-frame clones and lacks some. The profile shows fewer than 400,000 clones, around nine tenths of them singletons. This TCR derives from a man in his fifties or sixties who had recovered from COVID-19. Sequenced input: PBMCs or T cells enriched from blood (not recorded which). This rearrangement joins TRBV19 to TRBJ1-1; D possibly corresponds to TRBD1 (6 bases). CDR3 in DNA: TGTGCCAGTAGTATTGGCAGGGGGAACACTGAAGCTTTCTTT. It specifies CASSIGRGNTEAFF.